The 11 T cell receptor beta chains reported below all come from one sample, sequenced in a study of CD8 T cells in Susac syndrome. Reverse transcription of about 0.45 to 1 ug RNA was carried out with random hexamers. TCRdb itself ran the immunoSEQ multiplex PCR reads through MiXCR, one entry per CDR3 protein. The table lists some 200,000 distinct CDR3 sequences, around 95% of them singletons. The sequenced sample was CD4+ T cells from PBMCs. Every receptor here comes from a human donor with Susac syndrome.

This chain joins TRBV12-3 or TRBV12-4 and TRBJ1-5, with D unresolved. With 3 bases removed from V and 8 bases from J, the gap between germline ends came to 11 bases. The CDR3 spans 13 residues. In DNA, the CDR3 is TGTGCCAGCAGTTTCTACTTTATGGAGCCCCAGCATTTT. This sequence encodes CASSFYFMEPQHF.

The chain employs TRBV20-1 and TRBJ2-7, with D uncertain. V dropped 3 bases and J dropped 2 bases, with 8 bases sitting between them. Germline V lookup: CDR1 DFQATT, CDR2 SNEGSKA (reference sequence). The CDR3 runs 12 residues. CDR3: CSASSATYEQYF. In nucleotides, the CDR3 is TGCAGTGCTAGTTCAGCTACCTACGAGCAGTACTTC.

The CDR3 DNA sequence: TGTGCCAGCAGTCACGCAGGGGGGGAGGATACGCAGTATTTT. Translation gives CASSHAGGEDTQYF. V usage is TRBV28 and J usage is TRBJ2-3; the D gene could be TRBD1 or TRBD2 (7 bases each). CDR3 length: 14 residues. V lost 5 bases and J 6 bases, leaving 15 bases between the germline ends. The germline gives CDR1 MDHEN, CDR2 SYDVKM.

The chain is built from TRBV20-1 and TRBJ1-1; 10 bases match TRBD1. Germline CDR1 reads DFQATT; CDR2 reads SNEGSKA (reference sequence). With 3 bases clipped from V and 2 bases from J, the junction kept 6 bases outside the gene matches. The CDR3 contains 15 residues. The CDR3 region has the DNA TGCAGTGCTAGGGCGACAGGGGGCATCAACACTGAAGCTTTCTTT. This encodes CSARATGGINTEAFF.

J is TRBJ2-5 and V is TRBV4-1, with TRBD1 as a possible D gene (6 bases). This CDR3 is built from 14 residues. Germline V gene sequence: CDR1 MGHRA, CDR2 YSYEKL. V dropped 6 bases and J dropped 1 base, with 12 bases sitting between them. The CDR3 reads CASSRTGIQETQYF. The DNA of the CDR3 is TGCGCCAGCAGTCGCACAGGGATCCAAGAGACCCAGTACTTC.

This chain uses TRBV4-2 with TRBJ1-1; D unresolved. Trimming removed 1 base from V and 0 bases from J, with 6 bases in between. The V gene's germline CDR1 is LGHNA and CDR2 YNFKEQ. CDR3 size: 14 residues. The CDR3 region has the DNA TGTGCCAGCAGCCAAGTAGACGTGAACACTGAAGCTTTCTTT. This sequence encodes CASSQVDVNTEAFF.

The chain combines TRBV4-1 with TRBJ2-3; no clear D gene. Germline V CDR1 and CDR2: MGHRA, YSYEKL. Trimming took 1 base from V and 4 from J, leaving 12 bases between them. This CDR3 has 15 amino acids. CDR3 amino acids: CASSQAVTGADTQYF. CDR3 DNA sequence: TGCGCCAGCAGCCAAGCGGTTACCGGCGCAGATACGCAGTATTTT.

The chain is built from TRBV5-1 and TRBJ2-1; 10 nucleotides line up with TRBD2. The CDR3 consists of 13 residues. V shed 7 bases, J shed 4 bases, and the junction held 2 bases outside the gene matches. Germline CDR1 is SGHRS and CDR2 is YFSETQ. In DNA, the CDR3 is TGCGCCAGCGGAGCGGGGGGGTACAATGAGCAGTTCTTC. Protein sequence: CASGAGGYNEQFF.

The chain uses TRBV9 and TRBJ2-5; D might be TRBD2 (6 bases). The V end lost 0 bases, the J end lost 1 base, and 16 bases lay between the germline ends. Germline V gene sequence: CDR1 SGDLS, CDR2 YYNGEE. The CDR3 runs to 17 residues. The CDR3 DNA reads TGTGCCAGCAGCGTAGTAGGAGGGTGGAGCACCCAAGAGACCCAGTACTTC. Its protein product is CASSVVGGWSTQETQYF.

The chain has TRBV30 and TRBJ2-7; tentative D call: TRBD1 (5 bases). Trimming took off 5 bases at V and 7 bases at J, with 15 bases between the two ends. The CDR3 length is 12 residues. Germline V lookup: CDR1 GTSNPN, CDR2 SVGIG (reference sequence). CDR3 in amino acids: CAWGYNQGEQYF. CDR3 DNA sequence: TGTGCCTGGGGTTATAACCAGGGAGAGCAGTACTTC.

The CDR3 nucleotides are TGTGCCAGCAGCGGGACAGGGGATGGTTCACCCCTCCACTTT. Protein sequence: CASSGTGDGSPLHF. The gene calls are TRBV12-3 or TRBV12-4 and TRBJ1-6; 10 bases fit TRBD1. The V and J ends lost 6 bases and 9 bases, in that order; junction bases with no gene match: 5. The CDR3 length is 14 residues.